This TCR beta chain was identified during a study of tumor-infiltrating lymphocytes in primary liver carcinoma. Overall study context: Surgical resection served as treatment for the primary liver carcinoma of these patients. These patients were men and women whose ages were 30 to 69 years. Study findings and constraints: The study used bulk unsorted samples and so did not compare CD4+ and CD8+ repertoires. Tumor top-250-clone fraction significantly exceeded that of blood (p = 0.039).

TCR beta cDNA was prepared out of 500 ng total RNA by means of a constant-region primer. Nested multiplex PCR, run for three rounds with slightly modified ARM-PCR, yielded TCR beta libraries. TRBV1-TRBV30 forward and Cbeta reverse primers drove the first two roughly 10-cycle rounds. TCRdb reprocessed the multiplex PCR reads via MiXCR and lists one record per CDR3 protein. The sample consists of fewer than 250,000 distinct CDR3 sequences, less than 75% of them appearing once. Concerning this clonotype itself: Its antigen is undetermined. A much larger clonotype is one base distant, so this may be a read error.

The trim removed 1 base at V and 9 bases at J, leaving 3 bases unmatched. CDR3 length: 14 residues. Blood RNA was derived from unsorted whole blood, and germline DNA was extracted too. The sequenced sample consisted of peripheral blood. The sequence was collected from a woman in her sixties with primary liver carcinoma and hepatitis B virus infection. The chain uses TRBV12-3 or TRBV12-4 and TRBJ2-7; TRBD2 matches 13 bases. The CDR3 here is CASSLETSGRRQYF. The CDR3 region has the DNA TGTGCCAGCAGTTTAGAGACTAGCGGGAGGAGGCAGTACTTC.